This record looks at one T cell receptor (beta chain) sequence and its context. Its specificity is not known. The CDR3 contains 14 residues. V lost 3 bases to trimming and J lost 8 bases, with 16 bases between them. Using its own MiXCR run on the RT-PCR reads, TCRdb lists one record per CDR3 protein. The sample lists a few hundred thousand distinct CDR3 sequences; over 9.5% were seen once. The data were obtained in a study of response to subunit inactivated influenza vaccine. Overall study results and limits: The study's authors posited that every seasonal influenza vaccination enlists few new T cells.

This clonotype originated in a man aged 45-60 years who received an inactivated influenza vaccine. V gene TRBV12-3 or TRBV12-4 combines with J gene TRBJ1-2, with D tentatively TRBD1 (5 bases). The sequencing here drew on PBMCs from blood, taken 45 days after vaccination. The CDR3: CASSLPPGTGGYTF. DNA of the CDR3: TGTGCCAGCAGTTTGCCTCCGGGAACAGGAGGCTACACCTTC.